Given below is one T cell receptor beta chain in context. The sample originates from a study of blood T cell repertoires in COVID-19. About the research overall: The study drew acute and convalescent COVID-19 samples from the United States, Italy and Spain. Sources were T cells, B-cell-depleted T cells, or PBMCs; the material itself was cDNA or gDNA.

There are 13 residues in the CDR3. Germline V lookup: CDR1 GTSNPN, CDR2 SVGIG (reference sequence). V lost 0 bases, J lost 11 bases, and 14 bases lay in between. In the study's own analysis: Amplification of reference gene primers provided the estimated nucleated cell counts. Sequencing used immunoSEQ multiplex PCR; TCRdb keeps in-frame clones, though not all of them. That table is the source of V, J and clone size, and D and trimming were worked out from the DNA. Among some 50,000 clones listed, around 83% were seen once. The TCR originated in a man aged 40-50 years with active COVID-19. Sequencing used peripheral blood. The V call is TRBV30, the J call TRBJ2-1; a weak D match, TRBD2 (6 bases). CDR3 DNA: TGTGCCTGGAGTGTACCTGGGACTTTGCAGCAGTTCTTC. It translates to CAWSVPGTLQQFF.